This T cell receptor beta chain was captured in a study of control samples from healthy donors and cancer patients. Libraries were prepared by immunoSEQ multiplex PCR; TCRdb keeps only in-frame clonotypes and omits some of them. This table has 140,000 to 150,000 clones, around nine tenths appearing once. CDR1 LGHNA and CDR2 YNFKEQ come from the germline V gene. V shed 0 bases and J 4 bases; nucleotides not matched to a gene: 14. This CDR3 comprises 19 residues. The receptor was derived from a man younger than 45 in good health. J is TRBJ2-1 and V is TRBV4-2, with 8 nucleotides matching TRBD2. The sample consisted of blood. The CDR3 spells CASSQDWAKRGGDYNEQFF. Here the CDR3 DNA reads TGTGCCAGCAGCCAAGATTGGGCGAAACGGGGGGGCGATTACAATGAGCAGTTCTTC.